This TCR beta chain was documented in a study of PD-1 blockade in classical Hodgkin lymphoma. Broader study findings: Before treatment, complete responders showed about the same diversity as newly diagnosed patients. Exclusion applied to patients who initiated nivolumab less than 1 year following ASCT.

The data were produced by immunoSEQ multiplex PCR, yet TCRdb's version contains in-frame clones alone and is incomplete. Of 39,000 or so clones listed, 86% are singletons. CDR3 length: 15 amino acids. J gave up 7 bases and V 7 bases, and 10 bases lay outside the gene matches. The germline V gene has CDR1 MNHNY and CDR2 SVGAGI (reference sequence). Of note for this clone: Its specificity is unknown.

Exposure to brentuximab vedotin varied, and each patient had relapsed following autologous stem cell transplantation. The source of this sequence is a human donor with classical Hodgkin lymphoma. The material was peripheral blood mononuclear cells (PBMCs), obtained before the second cycle of nivolumab. The V and J genes are TRBV6-6 and TRBJ2-1; 10 nucleotides match TRBD2. The CDR3 DNA sequence: TGTGCCAGCACAATAGAGCGGGGGGGGGCTAATGAGCAGTTCTTC. Residues: CASTIERGGANEQFF.